What follows are 25 T cell receptor beta chains derived from one specimen sequenced in a study of blood T cell repertoires in COVID-19. The assay was immunoSEQ multiplex PCR, and TCRdb's table has in-frame clones only and misses some. This sample has roughly 250,000 clones; over 90% occur once, and the top ten carry about 0.79%. The sample taken for sequencing was peripheral blood. The receptors here all came from a man in his thirties or forties with COVID-19, enrolled during active disease.

The chain uses TRBV5-1 and TRBJ2-2, with a possible D match to TRBD1 (6 bases). This CDR3 has 15 residues. Germline V lookup: CDR1 SGHRS, CDR2 YFSETQ. The V and J ends lost 0 bases and 5 bases respectively, with 11 bases between them. CDR3 bases: TGCGCCAGCAGCTTGGCGGACAGACTTACCGGGGAGCTGTTTTTT. Translating gives CASSLADRLTGELFF.

The chain has TRBV9 and TRBJ2-1, with TRBD2 matching over 9 bases. The CDR3 is made up of 16 amino acids. V shed 0 bases, J shed 3 bases, and the junction held 4 bases outside the gene matches. Per the germline V gene, CDR1 is SGDLS and CDR2 is YYNGEE. The CDR3 here is CASSVVAGGLYNEQFF. CDR3 coding DNA: TGTGCCAGCAGCGTAGTTGCGGGGGGGCTCTACAATGAGCAGTTCTTC.

This chain connects TRBV6-1 to TRBJ2-3, with D uncertain. The CDR3 spans 13 residues. Between the trimmed V and J ends, which lost 6 bases and 0 bases, there was a span of 7 bases. Germline loops: CDR1 MNHNS, CDR2 SASEGT. DNA of the CDR3: TGTGCCAGCAGGGTAGCTAGCACAGATACGCAGTATTTT. This gives the protein CASRVASTDTQYF.

The gene calls are TRBV11-1 and TRBJ1-2; TRBD1 is a possible D gene (5 bases). The CDR3 covers 14 residues. Germline CDR1 SGHAT, CDR2 FQDESV (reference sequence). Trimming removed 3 bases from V and 3 bases from J, with 11 bases in between. The CDR3: CASSFRGSDYGYTF. In DNA, the CDR3 is TGTGCCAGCAGCTTTAGGGGCAGCGACTATGGCTACACCTTC. Full variable domain (remainder filled in from reference TRBV11-1 and TRBJ1-2): EAEVAQSPRYKITEKSQAVAFWCDPISGHATLYWYRQILGQGPELLVQFQDESVVDDSQLPKDRFSAERLKGVDSTLKIQPAELGDSAMYLCASSFRGSDYGYTFGSGTRLTVV.

This clone was seen once. V is TRBV14 and J is TRBJ2-1, with a possible D match to TRBD1 (6 bases). Germline V gives CDR1 SGHDN, CDR2 FVKESK. CDR3 length: 15 amino acids. The V end lost 0 bases, the J end lost 7 bases, and 13 bases lay between the germline ends. CDR3 residues: CASSQERQGPNEQFF. DNA of the CDR3: TGTGCCAGCAGCCAAGAGCGGCAGGGGCCGAATGAGCAGTTCTTC.

This clone has a single count. The V call is TRBV6-4, the J call TRBJ2-1, with 12 positions matching TRBD2. With 5 bases clipped from V and 7 bases from J, the junction kept 9 bases outside the gene matches. CDR3 length equals 16 residues. CDR1 is MRHNA and CDR2 is SNTAGT in the germline V gene. CDR3 sequence (DNA): TGTGCCAGCAGTTCGGCTAGCGGGGGGGCCTGGAATGAGCAGTTCTTC. This codes for CASSSASGGAWNEQFF.

The CDR3 loop reads CASKLAANSGANVLTF. The CDR3 coding sequence is TGTGCCAGTAAACTAGCGGCCAACTCTGGGGCCAACGTCCTGACTTTC. The chain has TRBV2 and TRBJ2-6, with 8 bases matching TRBD2. V trimming: 9 bases; J trimming: 0 bases; junction bases outside the gene matches: 7. Germline V gene data show CDR1 as SNHLY and CDR2 as FYNNEI. The CDR3 extends over 16 amino acids.

V is TRBV6-5 and J is TRBJ1-2; D is perhaps TRBD1 (5 bases). There are 13 residues in the CDR3. Germline loops: CDR1 MNHEY, CDR2 SVGAGI. Trimming pared 7 bases from V and 3 bases from J, leaving 12 bases between. The CDR3 bases are TGTGCCAGCACTACCTCGACAGACTATGGCTACACCTTC. Encoded protein: CASTTSTDYGYTF.

The chain has TRBV18 and TRBJ2-4; D is perhaps TRBD2 (6 bases). Germline assignment: CDR1 KGHSH and CDR2 LQKENI. The CDR3 covers 15 residues. V was trimmed by 1 base and J by 2 bases, leaving 9 bases between them. The CDR3 DNA is TGTGCCAGCTCACCACAGGCGGGACCCAAAAACATTCAGTACTTC. The encoded protein is CASSPQAGPKNIQYF.

The gene calls are TRBV7-9 and TRBJ2-7, with TRBD2 as a possible D gene (7 bases). Per germline, CDR1 SEHNR and CDR2 FQNEAQ (reference sequence). The V end lost 2 bases, the J end lost 4 bases, and 18 bases lay between the germline ends. CDR3 size: 16 residues. CDR3 DNA sequence: TGTGCCAGCAGCTTAACAAGAGTGGGGGGGGCTTACGAGCAGTACTTC. It yields the protein CASSLTRVGGAYEQYF.

Regarding this clone: This specimen includes other DNA sequences encoding the same CDR3. The V and J genes are TRBV4-1 and TRBJ2-7; TRBD2 aligns across 10 bases. The CDR3 runs to 15 residues. CDR1 MGHRA and CDR2 YSYEKL come from the germline V gene. After removal of 1 base from V and 2 bases from J, the junction contained 2 bases not matched to a gene. CDR3 sequence: CASSQVAGGPYEQYF. The CDR3 region has the DNA TGCGCCAGCAGCCAAGTAGCGGGGGGACCCTACGAGCAGTACTTC.

V usage is TRBV10-3 and J usage is TRBJ1-2, with 11 bases matching TRBD1. The junction had 6 bases not matched to a gene; V was cut back by 2 bases and J by 7 bases. CDR3 length: 15 residues. Germline CDR1 and CDR2: ENHRY and SYGVKD. The CDR3 DNA sequence: TGTGCCATCAGTGAGCTCGGACAGGGGGCTGGTGGCTACACCTTC. It codes for CAISELGQGAGGYTF.

In this sample, this clone turned up once. The CDR3 DNA is TGTGCCAGCAGACCTGATCAGGGTGCCTATGGCTACACCTTC. It codes for CASRPDQGAYGYTF. J is TRBJ1-2 and V is TRBV6-5; possibly TRBD1 for D (5 bases). Trimming left V 6 bases short and J 4 bases short, with 15 bases between. CDR1 and CDR2 from the germline V gene are MNHEY and SVGAGI. The CDR3 sequence is 14 residues long.

The rearrangement links TRBV12-5 to TRBJ2-1; TRBD2 aligns across 9 bases. CDR1 is LGHNT, CDR2 FRNRAP, per germline. There are 15 residues in the CDR3. J was trimmed by 9 bases and V by 0 bases; bases with no gene match: 6. The CDR3 is CASGLVRSGGTEQFF. CDR3 nucleotides: TGTGCTAGTGGTTTGGTACGGAGCGGGGGGACTGAGCAGTTCTTC.

Only one count was recorded for this clone. V gene TRBV18 combines with J gene TRBJ1-1; 8 bases are shared with TRBD1. Trimming at V came to 4 bases and at J to 5 bases, leaving 6 bases not matched to a gene. The length of the CDR3 is 14 residues. CDR1 is KGHSH and CDR2 is LQKENI in the germline V gene. The CDR3: CASSLDRAKTEAFF. CDR3 sequence (DNA): TGTGCCAGCTCACTGGACAGGGCTAAGACTGAAGCTTTCTTT.

The rearrangement uses TRBV7-9 and TRBJ1-2; 12 bases agree with TRBD1. The V gene's germline CDR1 is SEHNR and CDR2 FQNEAQ (reference sequence). Losses at the gene ends were 5 bases for V and 13 bases for J; bases not matched to a gene: 11. The CDR3 totals 14 residues. Here the CDR3 DNA reads TGTGCCAGCAGCCGACCTCCGGGACAGGGGGCCCCCACCTTC. The encoded protein is CASSRPPGQGAPTF.

V and J are TRBV27 and TRBJ2-6; D perhaps matches TRBD2 (5 bases). The CDR3 is 18 amino acids. Trimming stripped 3 bases from V and 1 base from J, with 16 bases between. Germline assignment: CDR1 MNHEY and CDR2 SMNVEV (reference sequence). CDR3 region: CASSLGSPLGSGANVLTF. The CDR3, as DNA: TGTGCCAGCAGTTTGGGGAGTCCTCTGGGGTCTGGGGCCAACGTCCTGACTTTC.

This clone was seen only a few times. This chain connects TRBV7-9 to TRBJ1-4; TRBD1 aligns across 8 bases. V lost 1 base and J lost 7; bases outside the gene matches: 8. The CDR3 has 16 amino acids. Germline CDR1 and CDR2: SEHNR and FQNEAQ (reference sequence). The CDR3 sequence is CASSLVKQGAGEKLFF. Written as DNA, the CDR3 is TGTGCCAGCAGCTTAGTCAAGCAGGGGGCCGGTGAAAAACTGTTTTTT.

This chain joins TRBV7-9 and TRBJ2-4, with 9 bases fitting TRBD1. Germline V CDR1 and CDR2: SEHNR, FQNEAQ (reference sequence). The CDR3 is 15 residues long. The ends lost 4 bases at V and 8 bases at J; junction bases unmatched: 9. The DNA of the CDR3 is TGTGCCAGCAGCTCGACCGACAGGGGGATGGACATTCAGTACTTC. This codes for CASSSTDRGMDIQYF.

The chain couples TRBV10-3 to TRBJ1-4; D gene unclear. Germline CDR1 is ENHRY and CDR2 is SYGVKD. Trimming removed 4 bases at V and 8 bases at J, with 5 bases between. This CDR3 has 11 amino acids. The CDR3 nucleotides read TGTGCCATCAGTGCCGGGGAAAAACTGTTTTTT. Translating gives CAISAGEKLFF.

The chain has TRBV4-1 and TRBJ1-2, with TRBD1 matching over 7 bases. The trim removed 5 bases at V and 6 bases at J, leaving 9 bases unmatched. This CDR3 is 14 amino acids long. Germline CDR1 and CDR2: MGHRA and YSYEKL. The CDR3 sequence is CASSKRQGDNGYTF. The CDR3 DNA is TGCGCCAGCAGCAAAAGACAGGGAGATAATGGCTACACCTTC.

The V and J genes are TRBV12-5 and TRBJ1-2, with a tentative D call TRBD1 (6 bases). The CDR3 runs to 15 residues. Trimming removed 5 bases from V and 2 bases from J, with 15 bases in between. The germline V gene has CDR1 LGHNT and CDR2 FRNRAP. CDR3 coding DNA: TGTGCTAGTGGTCCCGACTCGACAGGAAACTATGGCTACACCTTC. Translating it yields CASGPDSTGNYGYTF.

The chain recombines TRBV28 with TRBJ1-3; maybe TRBD1 (5 bases). This CDR3 is built from 16 residues. V lost 4 bases to trimming and J lost 4 bases, with 17 bases between them. Germline V CDR1 and CDR2: MDHEN, SYDVKM. CDR3 sequence (DNA): TGTGCCAGCAGTTCCCCCGAAGGGGTGAAAGGAAACACCATATATTTT. As protein: CASSSPEGVKGNTIYF. Drawing the rest from reference TRBV28 and TRBJ1-3, the complete variable domain is DVKVTQSSRYLVKRTGEKVFLECVQDMDHENMFWYRQDPGLGLRLIYFSYDVKMKEKGDIPEGYSVSREKKERFSLILESASTNQTSMYLCASSSPEGVKGNTIYFGEGSWLTVV.

This clone showed up many times. The V call is TRBV7-9, the J call TRBJ1-2, with D possibly being TRBD1 (5 bases). The V and J ends lost 5 bases and 1 base respectively, with 14 bases between them. The CDR3 has 15 residues. The germline V gene has CDR1 SEHNR and CDR2 FQNEAQ (reference sequence). CDR3 nucleotides: TGTGCCAGCAGCCTAGGTCCAGGGCGTAACTATGGCTACACCTTC. Translation: CASSLGPGRNYGYTF.

This clone occurred a few times. The V and J genes are TRBV3-1 (or the pseudogene TRBV3-2) and TRBJ1-2; D not certain. CDR1 and CDR2 (germline): LGHDT, YNNKEL (reference sequence). V was pared by 0 bases and J by 5 bases, with 4 bases between. The CDR3 extends over 12 amino acids. CDR3 DNA sequence: TGTGCCAGCAGCCAAGAGGAGTATGGCTACACCTTC. This sequence encodes CASSQEEYGYTF.